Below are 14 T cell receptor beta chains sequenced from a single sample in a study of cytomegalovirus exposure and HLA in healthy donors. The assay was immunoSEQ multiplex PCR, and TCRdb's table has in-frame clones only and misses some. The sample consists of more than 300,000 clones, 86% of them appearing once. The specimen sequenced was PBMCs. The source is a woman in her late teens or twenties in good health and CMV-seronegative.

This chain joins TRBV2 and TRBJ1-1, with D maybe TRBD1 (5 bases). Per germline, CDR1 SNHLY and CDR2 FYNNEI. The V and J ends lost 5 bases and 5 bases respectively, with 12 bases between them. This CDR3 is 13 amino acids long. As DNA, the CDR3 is TGTGCCAGCAGTAGGCTCAGGGAAACTGAAGCTTTCTTT. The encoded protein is CASSRLRETEAFF.

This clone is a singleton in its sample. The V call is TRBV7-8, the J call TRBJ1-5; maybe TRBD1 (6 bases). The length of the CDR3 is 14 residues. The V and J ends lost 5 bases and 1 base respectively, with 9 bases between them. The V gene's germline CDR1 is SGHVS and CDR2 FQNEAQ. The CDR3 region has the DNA TGTGCCAGCAGCCCGGACAGAAGCAATCAGCCCCAGCATTTT. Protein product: CASSPDRSNQPQHF.

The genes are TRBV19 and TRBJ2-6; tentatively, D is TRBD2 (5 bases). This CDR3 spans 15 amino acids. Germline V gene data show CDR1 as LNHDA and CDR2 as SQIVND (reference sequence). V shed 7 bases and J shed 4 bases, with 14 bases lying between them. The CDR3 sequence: CASKNGVTGANVLTF. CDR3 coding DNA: TGTGCCAGTAAGAACGGGGTAACCGGGGCCAACGTCCTGACTTTC. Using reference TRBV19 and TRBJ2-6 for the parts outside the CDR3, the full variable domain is DGGITQSPKYLFRKEGQNVTLSCEQNLNHDAMYWYRQDPGQGLRLIYYSQIVNDFQKGDIAEGYSVSREKKESFPLTVTSAQKNPTAFYLCASKNGVTGANVLTFGAGSRLTVL.

The CDR3 region has the DNA TGTGCCAGCAGCCAAGACTACCTTAGCCCCTACGAGCAGTACTTC. This encodes CASSQDYLSPYEQYF. The chain couples TRBV4-2 to TRBJ2-7, with D unclear. Germline V gene data show CDR1 as LGHNA and CDR2 as YNFKEQ. There are 15 residues in the CDR3. The V gene lost 0 bases and the J gene lost 2 bases, with 11 bases spanning the gap.

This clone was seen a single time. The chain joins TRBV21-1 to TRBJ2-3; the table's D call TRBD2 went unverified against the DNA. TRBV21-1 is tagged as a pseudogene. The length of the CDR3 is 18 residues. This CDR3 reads CASSNSPGGPFITDTQYF. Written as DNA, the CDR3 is TGTGCCAGCAGCAACTCCCCGGGAGGGCCTTTCATTACAGATACGCAGTATTTT.

Here the CDR3 reads CATSSLTHTDTQYF. The CDR3 DNA reads TGTGCCACCAGCAGCCTCACACACACAGATACGCAGTATTTT. The chain couples TRBV15 to TRBJ2-3; D uncertain. The CDR3 totals 14 residues. Deletions cut 3 bases from V and 2 bases from J, with 9 bases between. The germline gives CDR1 LNHNV, CDR2 YYDKDF (reference sequence).

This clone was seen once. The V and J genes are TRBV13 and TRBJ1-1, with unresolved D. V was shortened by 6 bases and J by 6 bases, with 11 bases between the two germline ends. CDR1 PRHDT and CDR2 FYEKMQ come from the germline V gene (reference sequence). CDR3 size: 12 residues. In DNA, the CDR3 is TGTGCCAGCAGTTCAGATGAGGCTGAAGCTTTCTTT. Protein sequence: CASSSDEAEAFF. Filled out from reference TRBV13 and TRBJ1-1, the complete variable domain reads AAGVIQSPRHLIKEKRETATLKCYPIPRHDTVYWYQQGPGQDPQFLISFYEKMQSDKGSIPDRFSAQQFSDYHSELNMSSLELGDSALYFCASSSDEAEAFFGQGTRLTVV.

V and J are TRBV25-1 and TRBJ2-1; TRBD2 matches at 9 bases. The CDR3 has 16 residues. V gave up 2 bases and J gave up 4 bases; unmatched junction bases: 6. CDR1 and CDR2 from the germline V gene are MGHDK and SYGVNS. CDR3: CASSERAGGSYNEQFF. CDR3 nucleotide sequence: TGTGCCAGCAGTGAACGAGCGGGAGGCTCATACAATGAGCAGTTCTTC.

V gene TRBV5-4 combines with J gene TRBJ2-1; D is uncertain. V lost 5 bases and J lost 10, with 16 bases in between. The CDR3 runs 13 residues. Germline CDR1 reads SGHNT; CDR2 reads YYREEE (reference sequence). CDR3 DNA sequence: TGTGCCAGCAGACTAAACCCAATCCGGGAGCAGTTCTTC. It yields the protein CASRLNPIREQFF.

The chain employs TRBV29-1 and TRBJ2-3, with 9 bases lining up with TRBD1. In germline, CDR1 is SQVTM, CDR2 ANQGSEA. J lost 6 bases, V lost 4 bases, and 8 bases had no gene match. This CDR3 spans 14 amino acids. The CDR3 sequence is CSVVVQGAGDTQYF. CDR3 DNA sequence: TGCAGCGTTGTTGTACAGGGGGCTGGGGATACGCAGTATTTT.

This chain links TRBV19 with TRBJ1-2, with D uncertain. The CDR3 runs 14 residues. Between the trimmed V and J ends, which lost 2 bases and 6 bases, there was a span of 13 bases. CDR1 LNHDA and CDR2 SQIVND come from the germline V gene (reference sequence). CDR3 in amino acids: CASSIRFDFHGYTF. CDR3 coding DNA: TGTGCCAGTAGTATACGATTCGACTTCCATGGCTACACCTTC. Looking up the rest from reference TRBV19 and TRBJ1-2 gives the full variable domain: DGGITQSPKYLFRKEGQNVTLSCEQNLNHDAMYWYRQDPGQGLRLIYYSQIVNDFQKGDIAEGYSVSREKKESFPLTVTSAQKNPTAFYLCASSIRFDFHGYTFGSGTRLTVV.

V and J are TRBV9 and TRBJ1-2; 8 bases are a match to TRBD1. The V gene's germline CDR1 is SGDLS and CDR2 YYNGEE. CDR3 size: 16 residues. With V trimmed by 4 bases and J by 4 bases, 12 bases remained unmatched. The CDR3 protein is CASSSRGQGETYGYTF. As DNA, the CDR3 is TGTGCCAGCAGCTCCAGGGGGCAGGGCGAGACCTATGGCTACACCTTC.

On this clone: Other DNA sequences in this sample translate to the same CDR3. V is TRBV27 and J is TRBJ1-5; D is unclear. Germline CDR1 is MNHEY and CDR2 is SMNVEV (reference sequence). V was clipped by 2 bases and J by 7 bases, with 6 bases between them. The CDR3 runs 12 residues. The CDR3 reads CASSLLGQPQHF. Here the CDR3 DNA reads TGTGCCAGCAGTTTACTCGGGCAGCCCCAGCATTTT.

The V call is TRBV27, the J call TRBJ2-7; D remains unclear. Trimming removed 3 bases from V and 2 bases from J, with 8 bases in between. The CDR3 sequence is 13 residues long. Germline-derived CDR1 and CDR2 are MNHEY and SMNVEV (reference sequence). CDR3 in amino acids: CASSFTVPYEQYF. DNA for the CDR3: TGTGCCAGCAGTTTTACAGTTCCCTACGAGCAGTACTTC.